The present entry profiles one T cell receptor beta chain with its context. As yet, its antigen is unknown. A read error may explain this, as a much larger clone is one base away. These data originate in a study of blood T cells in healthy people across ages. General observations from the study: Significant beta diversity loss was already apparent by age approximately 42, declining roughly linearly.

V was trimmed by 1 base and J by 2 bases, leaving 7 bases between them. The CDR3 has 14 amino acids. Germline V lookup: CDR1 MNHNS, CDR2 SASEGT. PCR was performed a second time for roughly 7 to 12 cycles using a sample-barcoded 5' primer and a J-beta primer mix. At least 3 million CDR3-containing paired-end reads were obtained per sample. MiXCR was run by TCRdb on the 5' RACE reads, yielding one entry per CDR3 protein. The sample holds approximately 810,000 distinct CDR3 sequences, 25% to 30% seen once. Sequencing was performed on blood. This rearrangement joins TRBV6-1 to TRBJ2-3; D is unresolved. The receptor comes from a woman aged 80 or over in good health. The CDR3 region has the DNA TGTGCCAGCAGTGAAGGGGTACCCACAGATACGCAGTATTTT. Its protein product is CASSEGVPTDTQYF.